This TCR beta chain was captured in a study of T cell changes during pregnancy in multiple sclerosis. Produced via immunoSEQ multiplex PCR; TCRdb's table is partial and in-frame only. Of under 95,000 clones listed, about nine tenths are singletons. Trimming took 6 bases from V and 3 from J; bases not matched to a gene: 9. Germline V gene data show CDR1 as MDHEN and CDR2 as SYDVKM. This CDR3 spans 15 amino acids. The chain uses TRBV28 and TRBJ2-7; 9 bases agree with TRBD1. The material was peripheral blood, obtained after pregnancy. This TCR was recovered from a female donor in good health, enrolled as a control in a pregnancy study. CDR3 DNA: TGTGCCAGCAGCTCGCCCGGGACAGGGATCTACGAGCAGTACTTC. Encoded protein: CASSSPGTGIYEQYF. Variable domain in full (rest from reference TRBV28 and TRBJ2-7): DVKVTQSSRYLVKRTGEKVFLECVQDMDHENMFWYRQDPGLGLRLIYFSYDVKMKEKGDIPEGYSVSREKKERFSLILESASTNQTSMYLCASSSPGTGIYEQYFGPGTRLTVT.